One sample yielded the 27 T cell receptor beta chains listed below, sequenced in a study of T-cell memory formation after mild COVID-19. TCRdb re-called the 5' RACE reads with MiXCR, one entry per CDR3 protein. The sample contains 250,000 to 300,000 distinct CDR3 sequences, about 17% of which appear only once. Sequencing was done on a sample of PBMCs or a T cell subset sorted from them (not recorded which). Every receptor here comes from a man younger than 30 who had mild COVID-19 (a few samples of this study predate the infection). Cell type and time point are not known.

This clonotype was found a few times. The chain has TRBV20-1 and TRBJ1-3, with D hard to call. The CDR3 spans 16 residues. V was cut by 3 bases and J by 4 bases, with 19 bases left in between. Germline V lookup: CDR1 DFQATT, CDR2 SNEGSKA (reference sequence). The CDR3 here is CSARKGGGATGNTIYF. CDR3 nucleotides: TGCAGTGCTAGGAAGGGAGGAGGTGCGACAGGAAACACCATATATTTT.

This clonotype was recorded at least ten times. The genes are TRBV5-5 and TRBJ2-1; D may be TRBD2 (7 bases). Trimming removed 3 bases at V and 8 bases at J, with 21 bases between. In germline, CDR1 is SGHKS, CDR2 YYEKEE (reference sequence). CDR3 length: 16 amino acids. The CDR3 spells CASSSGLGGHIDEQFF. DNA of the CDR3: TGTGCCAGCAGCTCCGGTCTGGGGGGGCATATCGATGAGCAGTTCTTC. Combining the CDR3 with reference TRBV5-5 and TRBJ2-1 gives the whole variable domain DAGVTQSPTHLIKTRGQQVTLRCSPISGHKSVSWYQQVLGQGPQFIFQYYEKEERGRGNFPDRFSARQFPNYSSELNVNALLLGDSALYLCASSSGLGGHIDEQFFGPGTRLTVL.

A few counts support this clonotype. The chain employs TRBV7-3 and TRBJ1-2; D ambiguous. The CDR3 length is 15 residues. Germline values: CDR1 SGHTA, CDR2 FQGTGA. V gave up 2 bases and J gave up 3 bases, with 13 bases separating them. This CDR3 reads CASSLGGGGDYGYTF. CDR3 coding DNA: TGTGCCAGCAGCTTAGGTGGAGGTGGTGACTATGGCTACACCTTC.

The rearrangement uses TRBV5-1 and TRBJ1-1; TRBD1 matches at 8 bases. The CDR3 length is 14 residues. CDR1 SGHRS and CDR2 YFSETQ come from the germline V gene. V shed 3 bases, J shed 0 bases, and the junction held 1 base outside the gene matches. The CDR3 DNA reads as TGCGCCAGCAGCTCACAGGGGGTGAACACTGAAGCTTTCTTT. Its protein is CASSSQGVNTEAFF. The variable domain in full, completed from reference TRBV5-1 and TRBJ1-1, reads KAGVTQTPRYLIKTRGQQVTLSCSPISGHRSVSWYQQTPGQGLQFLFEYFSETQRNKGNFPGRFSGRQFSNSRSEMNVSTLELGDSALYLCASSSQGVNTEAFFGQGTRLTVV.

This clonotype was seen repeatedly, ten times or more. J is TRBJ2-7 and V is TRBV7-9; unclear D gene. The germline V gene encodes CDR1 SEHNR and CDR2 FQNEAQ (reference sequence). V dropped 3 bases and J dropped 3 bases, with 6 bases sitting between them. CDR3 length equals 12 residues. The CDR3 spells CASSFNFYEQYF. The CDR3 DNA is TGTGCCAGCAGCTTTAACTTCTACGAGCAGTACTTC.

This clonotype has a count of ten or more. V is TRBV28 and J is TRBJ1-2; maybe TRBD1 (5 bases). V lost 5 bases and J 0 bases, leaving 7 bases between the germline ends. Germline assignment: CDR1 MDHEN and CDR2 SYDVKM. The CDR3 covers 13 residues. The CDR3 sequence is CASSPGANYGYTF. As DNA, the CDR3 is TGTGCCAGCAGTCCGGGGGCTAACTATGGCTACACCTTC.

This clonotype was seen only a few times. The chain employs TRBV20-1 and TRBJ1-6, with D possibly TRBD1 on 6 matching bases. CDR3 length: 18 amino acids. V lost 0 bases and J lost 0, with 15 bases in between. Germline V gene sequence: CDR1 DFQATT, CDR2 SNEGSKA (reference sequence). This chain's CDR3 is CSARDSIGGGSYNSPLHF. CDR3 DNA sequence: TGCAGTGCTAGAGATTCTATAGGGGGTGGCTCCTATAATTCACCCCTCCACTTT.

This clonotype came up a few times. The chain joins TRBV4-1 to TRBJ2-7; possibly TRBD1 for D (5 bases). This CDR3 is built from 15 residues. The V end was cut by 7 bases, the J end by 2 bases, with 18 bases between. CDR1 and CDR2 (germline): MGHRA, YSYEKL. DNA of the CDR3: TGCGCCAGCACCCTTGGGATAACAGGTACCTACGAGCAGTACTTC. Translation: CASTLGITGTYEQYF.

V gene TRBV4-2 combines with J gene TRBJ2-1; 9 bases are a match to TRBD2. The CDR3 has 16 amino acids. Per the germline V gene, CDR1 is LGHNA and CDR2 is YNFKEQ. J was trimmed by 5 bases and V by 2 bases; bases with no gene match: 7. The CDR3 sequence: CASSQTIGLAHNEQFF. The CDR3 DNA reads TGTGCCAGCAGCCAAACAATCGGACTAGCGCACAATGAGCAGTTCTTC.

Here the CDR3 reads CSAPDPLAGAGDTQYF. CDR3 DNA: TGCAGTGCTCCAGACCCACTAGCGGGGGCGGGGGATACGCAGTATTTT. The chain employs TRBV20-1 and TRBJ2-3; 11 bases are shared with TRBD2. Germline V gene data show CDR1 as DFQATT and CDR2 as SNEGSKA (reference sequence). There are 16 residues in the CDR3. The V segment lost 5 bases and the J segment 6 bases; nucleotides outside the gene matches: 13.

This clonotype was observed a handful of times. The chain is built from TRBV5-4 and TRBJ2-2, with 15 bases that match TRBD2. CDR1 is SGHNT and CDR2 is YYREEE in the germline V gene (reference sequence). This CDR3 comprises 20 residues. V was clipped by 4 bases and J by 0 bases; unmatched bases: 10. CDR3 nucleotides: TGTGCCAGCAGCCCGCCCCCGGGACTAGCGGGGGGTACGAACACCGGGGAGCTGTTTTTT. It encodes CASSPPPGLAGGTNTGELFF. Based on the CDR3 plus reference TRBV5-4 and TRBJ2-2, the full variable domain is ETGVTQSPTHLIKTRGQQVTLRCSSQSGHNTVSWYQQALGQGPQFIFQYYREEENGRGNFPPRFSGLQFPNYSSELNVNALELDDSALYLCASSPPPGLAGGTNTGELFFGEGSRLTVL.

This clonotype was seen a handful of times. J is TRBJ2-1 and V is TRBV4-3; D could derive from TRBD1 or TRBD2 (6 bases each). The CDR3 totals 13 residues. The V and J ends lost 2 bases and 9 bases respectively, with 11 bases between them. The germline V gene has CDR1 LGHNA and CDR2 YSLEER. The DNA of the CDR3 is TGCGCCAGCAGCCAAACGACGGGGGCTGAGCAGTTCTTC. Its translation is CASSQTTGAEQFF.

The chain carries TRBV27 and TRBJ1-5; D is possibly TRBD1 (6 bases). The germline V gene has CDR1 MNHEY and CDR2 SMNVEV (reference sequence). CDR3 size: 14 residues. Trimming pared 3 bases from V and 7 bases from J, leaving 13 bases between. CDR3 protein: CASSFSDRIQPQHF. The CDR3 region has the DNA TGTGCCAGCAGTTTCTCGGACAGAATCCAGCCCCAGCATTTT.

The rearrangement uses TRBV12-3 or TRBV12-4 and TRBJ1-1, with a weak D call TRBD1 (6 bases). V lost 6 bases, J lost 6 bases, and 8 bases lay in between. This CDR3 comprises 11 residues. The CDR3 spells CASRDRSEAFF. The CDR3, as DNA: TGTGCCAGCAGAGACAGGTCTGAAGCTTTCTTT.

This clonotype was picked up a small number of times. This sequence joins TRBV18 and TRBJ2-5; D remains ambiguous. Germline values: CDR1 KGHSH, CDR2 LQKENI. Between the trimmed V and J ends, which lost 3 bases and 5 bases, there was a span of 10 bases. The length of the CDR3 is 13 residues. The CDR3: CASSPYWSETQYF. For the CDR3, the DNA is TGTGCCAGCTCACCTTACTGGTCGGAGACCCAGTACTTC.

This clonotype came up many times. The rearrangement links TRBV5-6 to TRBJ1-4, with TRBD1 as a possible D gene (5 bases). This CDR3 region has 15 residues. Trimming removed 4 bases from V and 7 bases from J, with 17 bases in between. Germline lookup yields CDR1 SGHDT and CDR2 YYEEEE. The CDR3 spells CASSMRGGGVEKLFF. CDR3 nucleotides: TGTGCCAGCAGCATGAGGGGAGGTGGAGTTGAAAAACTGTTTTTT.

The gene calls are TRBV12-3 or TRBV12-4 and TRBJ1-1, with D possibly being TRBD1 (6 bases). The CDR3 runs to 14 residues. Trimming cost V 2 bases and J 1 base, with 8 bases left between them. The CDR3: CASSLTQGNTEAFF. The CDR3 nucleotides are TGTGCCAGCAGTTTAACACAGGGGAACACTGAAGCTTTCTTT.

The genes are TRBV6-5 and TRBJ2-7, with D tentatively TRBD1 (5 bases). Germline V gene data show CDR1 as MNHEY and CDR2 as SVGAGI. There are 13 residues in the CDR3. Trimming removed 2 bases at V and 6 bases at J, with 11 bases between. The CDR3 bases are TGTGCCAGCAGTTACAGGGGCGGTAGCGAGCAGTACTTC. Amino acids: CASSYRGGSEQYF.

This rearrangement joins TRBV5-6 to TRBJ2-1; TRBD2 is a possible D gene (6 bases). The germline V gene encodes CDR1 SGHDT and CDR2 YYEEEE. The CDR3 is 12 residues long. V shed 2 bases and J shed 9 bases, with 9 bases lying between them. CDR3 nucleotide sequence: TGTGCCAGCAGCTTCATTAGCGGTGAGCAGTTCTTC. This gives the protein CASSFISGEQFF.

The chain has TRBV5-6 and TRBJ2-5; D is possibly TRBD1 (5 bases). The CDR3 has 16 residues. Germline CDR1 reads SGHDT; CDR2 reads YYEEEE. The germline V and J ends were trimmed by 4 bases and 5 bases, with 21 bases remaining between them. CDR3 nucleotide sequence: TGTGCCAGCAGCCCCCGAGTGGTAGGGGCCTGGGAGACCCAGTACTTC. Residues: CASSPRVVGAWETQYF.

This clonotype was recorded many times. The CDR3 region has the DNA TGTGCCAGCAGCTTAGACTACAGCTCACCCCTCCACTTT. This sequence encodes CASSLDYSSPLHF. V and J are TRBV11-2 and TRBJ1-6; D not certain. Germline V lookup: CDR1 SGHAT, CDR2 FQNNGV. The V end lost 0 bases, the J end lost 10 bases, and 7 bases lay between the germline ends. The CDR3 is made up of 13 amino acids.

This clonotype was recorded a few times. This chain connects TRBV5-5 to TRBJ2-4, with a possible D match to TRBD2 (6 bases). The germline CDR1 and CDR2 sequences are SGHKS and YYEKEE (reference sequence). Trimming left V 0 bases short and J 6 bases short, with 13 bases between. This CDR3 has 15 residues. CDR3 DNA: TGTGCCAGCAGCTTGGAATTCGGGGGAGGAAACATTCAGTACTTC. The encoded protein is CASSLEFGGGNIQYF. The full variable domain, in which reference TRBV5-5 and TRBJ2-4 provide the parts outside the CDR3, is DAGVTQSPTHLIKTRGQQVTLRCSPISGHKSVSWYQQVLGQGPQFIFQYYEKEERGRGNFPDRFSARQFPNYSSELNVNALLLGDSALYLCASSLEFGGGNIQYFGAGTRLSVL.

The chain recombines TRBV18 with TRBJ1-4, with 9 bases fitting TRBD1. This CDR3 is 18 amino acids long. From germline, CDR1 is KGHSH and CDR2 LQKENI. Trimming cost V 5 bases and J 8 bases; bases outside gene matches: 18. Written as DNA, the CDR3 is TGTGCCAGCTCATCCCAACAGGGGGCTCTACAGGGAGGCGAAAAACTGTTTTTT. Translating gives CASSSQQGALQGGEKLFF.

This clonotype was seen a handful of times. The chain uses TRBV6-6 and TRBJ2-7; no reliable D call. This CDR3 is 12 amino acids long. Germline CDR1 and CDR2: MNHNY and SVGAGI (reference sequence). V was cut by 0 bases and J by 5 bases, with 5 bases left in between. The CDR3 sequence: CASSYSIDEQYV. Written as DNA, the CDR3 is TGTGCCAGCAGTTACTCGATTGACGAGCAGTACGTC.

Ten or more counts support this clonotype. The chain carries TRBV20-1 and TRBJ1-2; weak D call: TRBD1 (6 bases). This CDR3 region has 13 residues. V was shortened by 1 base and J by 7 bases, with 13 bases between the two germline ends. The germline V gene encodes CDR1 DFQATT and CDR2 SNEGSKA (reference sequence). The CDR3 DNA is TGCAGTGCTAGAGCAGGGGAGCGTCCTGGCTACACCTTC. Its protein is CSARAGERPGYTF.

This clonotype has a handful of counts. This chain joins TRBV12-3 or TRBV12-4 and TRBJ2-2; 8 bases line up with TRBD2. The CDR3 covers 14 residues. Trimming removed 4 bases from V and 6 bases from J; junction bases left unmatched: 4. CDR3 region: CASSSGGQPGELFF. DNA for the CDR3: TGTGCCAGCAGTTCGGGGGGGCAGCCCGGGGAGCTGTTTTTT.

This rearrangement joins TRBV20-1 to TRBJ1-6, with TRBD1 matching 9 bases. Germline V gene data show CDR1 as DFQATT and CDR2 as SNEGSKA (reference sequence). This CDR3 is 16 amino acids long. Trimming removed 1 base from V and 8 bases from J; junction bases left unmatched: 9. This CDR3 reads CSARASGDRVDSPLHF. In DNA, the CDR3 is TGCAGTGCTAGAGCCTCGGGGGACAGGGTCGATTCACCCCTCCACTTT.